This entry describes one TCR beta chain. Its matching antigen is unknown. Positively selected for CCR7, the CD45RO-negative cells used as naive CD8 cells excluded terminally differentiated effector memory CD45RA+ cells. The sample originates from a study of shared clonotypes between healthy human individuals. The study's findings and limits: Only a few donors were included, so the genetic and exposure-history diversity represented was limited. At large depth, rarefaction still showed sorted-subset sequencing to be incomplete.

Only in-frame clones appear in the TCRdb table, and some are missing; sequencing was by immunoSEQ multiplex PCR. The sample lists hundreds of thousands of clones; approximately 92% were seen once. The length of the CDR3 is 15 residues. CDR1 is MRHNA and CDR2 is SNTAGT in the germline V gene. Germline trimming cut 2 bases from V and 4 bases from J; bases unmatched to any gene: 4. The chain employs TRBV6-4 and TRBJ2-2, with 7 positions matching TRBD2. The sequence was collected from a man younger than 40 in good health. Sequencing used naive CD8+ T cells sorted from blood. The CDR3 nucleotides read TGTGCCAGCAGTGACGGACTAGGATTCACCGGGGAGCTGTTTTTT. Translated: CASSDGLGFTGELFF.